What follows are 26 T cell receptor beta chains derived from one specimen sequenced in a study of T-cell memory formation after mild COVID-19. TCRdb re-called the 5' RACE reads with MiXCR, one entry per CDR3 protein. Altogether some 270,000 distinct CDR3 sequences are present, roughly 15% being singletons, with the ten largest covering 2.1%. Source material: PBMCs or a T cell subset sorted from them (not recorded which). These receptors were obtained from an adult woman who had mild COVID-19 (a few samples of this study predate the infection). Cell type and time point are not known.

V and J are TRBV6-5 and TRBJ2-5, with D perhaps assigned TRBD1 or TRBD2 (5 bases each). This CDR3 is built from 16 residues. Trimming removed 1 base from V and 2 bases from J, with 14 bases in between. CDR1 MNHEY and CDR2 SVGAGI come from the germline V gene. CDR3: CASSYFFGTPQETQYF. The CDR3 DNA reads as TGTGCCAGCAGTTACTTCTTCGGGACGCCTCAAGAGACCCAGTACTTC.

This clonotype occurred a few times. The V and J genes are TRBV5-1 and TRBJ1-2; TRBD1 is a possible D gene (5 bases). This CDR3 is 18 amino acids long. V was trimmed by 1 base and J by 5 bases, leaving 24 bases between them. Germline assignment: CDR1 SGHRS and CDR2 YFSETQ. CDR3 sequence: CASSLQGPGRGIAYGYTF. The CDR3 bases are TGCGCCAGCAGCTTGCAGGGTCCGGGACGGGGGATTGCTTATGGCTACACCTTC.

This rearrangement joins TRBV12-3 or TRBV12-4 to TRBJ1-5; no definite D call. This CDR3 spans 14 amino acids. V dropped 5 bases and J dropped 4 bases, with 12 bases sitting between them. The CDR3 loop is CASSLAPRNQPQHF. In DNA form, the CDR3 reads TGTGCCAGCAGTCTTGCCCCCAGAAATCAGCCCCAGCATTTT.

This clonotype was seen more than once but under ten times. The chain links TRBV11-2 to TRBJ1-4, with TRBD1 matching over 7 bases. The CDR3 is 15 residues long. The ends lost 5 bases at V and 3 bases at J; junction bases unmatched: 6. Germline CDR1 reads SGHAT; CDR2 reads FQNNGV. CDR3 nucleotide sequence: TGTGCCAGCAGCCCAAGGGGACAGCCTAATGAAAAACTGTTTTTT. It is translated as CASSPRGQPNEKLFF.

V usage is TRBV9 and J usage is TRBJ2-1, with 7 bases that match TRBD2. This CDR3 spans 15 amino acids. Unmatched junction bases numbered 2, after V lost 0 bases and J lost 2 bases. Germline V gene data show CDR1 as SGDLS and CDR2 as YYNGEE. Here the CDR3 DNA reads TGTGCCAGCAGCGTAGCAGGGACTACCTACAATGAGCAGTTCTTC. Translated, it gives CASSVAGTTYNEQFF.

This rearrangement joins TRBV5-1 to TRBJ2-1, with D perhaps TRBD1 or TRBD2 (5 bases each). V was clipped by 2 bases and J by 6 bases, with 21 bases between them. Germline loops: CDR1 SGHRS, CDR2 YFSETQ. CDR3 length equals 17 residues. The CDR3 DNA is TGCGCCAGCAGCTTCTCGAGGGGCCTGGTCGTCCGCAATGAGCAGTTCTTC. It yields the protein CASSFSRGLVVRNEQFF.

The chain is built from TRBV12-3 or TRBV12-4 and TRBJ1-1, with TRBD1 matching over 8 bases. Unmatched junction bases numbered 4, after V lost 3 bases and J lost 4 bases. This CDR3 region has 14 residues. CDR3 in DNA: TGTGCCAGCAGTTTCACAGGGGGGCCCACTGAAGCTTTCTTT. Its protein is CASSFTGGPTEAFF.

The CDR3 DNA reads as TGTGCCAGCGGCGGGAGTCAGTCATACAATGAGCAGTTCTTC. Translation: CASGGSQSYNEQFF. The chain has TRBV12-3 or TRBV12-4 and TRBJ2-1; 7 nucleotides match TRBD2. V gave up 8 bases and J gave up 4 bases; unmatched junction bases: 8. CDR3 length: 14 amino acids.

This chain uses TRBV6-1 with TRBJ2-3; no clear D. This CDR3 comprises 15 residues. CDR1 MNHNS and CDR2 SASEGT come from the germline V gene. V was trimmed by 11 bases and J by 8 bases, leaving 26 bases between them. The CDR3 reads CAGNPATTRLSTQYF. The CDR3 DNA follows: TGTGCCGGCAACCCCGCTACCACCAGGTTAAGTACGCAGTATTTT.

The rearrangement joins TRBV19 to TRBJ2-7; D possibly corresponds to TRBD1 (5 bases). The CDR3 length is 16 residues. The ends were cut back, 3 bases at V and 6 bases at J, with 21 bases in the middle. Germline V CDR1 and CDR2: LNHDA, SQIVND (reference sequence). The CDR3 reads CASSIRLRQGSIEQYF. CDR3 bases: TGTGCCAGTAGTATCCGCCTCCGGCAGGGCTCAATCGAGCAGTACTTC.

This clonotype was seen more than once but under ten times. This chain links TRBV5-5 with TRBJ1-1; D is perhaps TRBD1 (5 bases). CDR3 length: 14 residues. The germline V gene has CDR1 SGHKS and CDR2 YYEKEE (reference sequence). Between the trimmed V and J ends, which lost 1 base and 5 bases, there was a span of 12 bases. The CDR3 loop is CASSLLGDQTEAFF. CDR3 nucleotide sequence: TGTGCCAGCAGCTTGCTGGGGGATCAGACTGAAGCTTTCTTT.

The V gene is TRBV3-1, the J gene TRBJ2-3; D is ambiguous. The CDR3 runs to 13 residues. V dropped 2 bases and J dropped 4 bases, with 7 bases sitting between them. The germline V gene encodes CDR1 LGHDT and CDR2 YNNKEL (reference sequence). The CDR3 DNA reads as TGTGCCAGCAGCCAAAGCACCGCAGATACGCAGTATTTT. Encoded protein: CASSQSTADTQYF.

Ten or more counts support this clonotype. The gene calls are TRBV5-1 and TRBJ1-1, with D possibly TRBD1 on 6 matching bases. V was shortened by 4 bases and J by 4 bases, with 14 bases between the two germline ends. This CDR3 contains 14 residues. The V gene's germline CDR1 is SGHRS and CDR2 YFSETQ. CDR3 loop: CASSVGHQSTEAFF. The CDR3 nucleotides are TGCGCCAGCAGCGTGGGACACCAGAGCACTGAAGCTTTCTTT.

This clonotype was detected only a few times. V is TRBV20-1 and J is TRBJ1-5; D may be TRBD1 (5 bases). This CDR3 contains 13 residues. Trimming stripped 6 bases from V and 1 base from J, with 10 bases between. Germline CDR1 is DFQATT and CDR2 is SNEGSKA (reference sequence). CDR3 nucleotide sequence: TGCAGTGCCCTGAGACAGAGCAATCAGCCCCAGCATTTT. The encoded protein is CSALRQSNQPQHF.

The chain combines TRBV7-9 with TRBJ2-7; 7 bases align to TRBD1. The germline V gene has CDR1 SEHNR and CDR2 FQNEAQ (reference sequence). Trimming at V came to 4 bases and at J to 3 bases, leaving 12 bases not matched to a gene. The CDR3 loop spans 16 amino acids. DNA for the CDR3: TGTGCCAGCAGCTCTTACCCCGGGACAGCTGTCTACGAGCAGTACTTC. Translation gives CASSSYPGTAVYEQYF.

CDR3 loop: CSAREQTRNTDTQYF. CDR3 nucleotides: TGCAGTGCTAGGGAACAGACACGGAACACGGATACGCAGTATTTT. This chain joins TRBV20-1 and TRBJ2-3; D is uncertain. The V and J ends lost 3 bases and 6 bases respectively, with 19 bases between them. The V gene's germline CDR1 is DFQATT and CDR2 SNEGSKA (reference sequence). The CDR3 length is 15 residues.

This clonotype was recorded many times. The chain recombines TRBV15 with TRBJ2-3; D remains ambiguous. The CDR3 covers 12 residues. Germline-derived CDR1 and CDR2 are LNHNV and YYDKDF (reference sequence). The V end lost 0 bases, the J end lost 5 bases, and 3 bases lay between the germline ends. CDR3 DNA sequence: TGTGCCACCAGCAGAGATCAAGATACGCAGTATTTT. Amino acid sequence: CATSRDQDTQYF.

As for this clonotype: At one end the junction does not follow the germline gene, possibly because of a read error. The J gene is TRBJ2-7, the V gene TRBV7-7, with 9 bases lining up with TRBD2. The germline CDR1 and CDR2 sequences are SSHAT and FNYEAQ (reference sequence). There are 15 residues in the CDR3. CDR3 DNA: TGTGCTAGCAGCTTACGGCTAGCGGGATACTACGAGCAGTACTTC. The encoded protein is CASSLRLAGYYEQYF.

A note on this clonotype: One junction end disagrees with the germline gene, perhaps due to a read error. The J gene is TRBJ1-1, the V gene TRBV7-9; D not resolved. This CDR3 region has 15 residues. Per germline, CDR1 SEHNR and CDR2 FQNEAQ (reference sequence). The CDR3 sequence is CASSLGKGLNTEVFF. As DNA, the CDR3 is TGTGCCAGCAGCTTAGGAAAAGGTTTGAACACTGAAGTTTTCTTT.

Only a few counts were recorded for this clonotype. As DNA, the CDR3 is TGTGCCAGCAGTGGAGGACAGGGGGGAGAGCCCCAGCATTTT. Translating gives CASSGGQGGEPQHF. The chain combines TRBV6-5 with TRBJ1-5; 10 positions agree with TRBD1. There are 14 residues in the CDR3. Germline CDR1 reads MNHEY; CDR2 reads SVGAGI. J gave up 8 bases and V 5 bases, and 6 bases lay outside the gene matches.

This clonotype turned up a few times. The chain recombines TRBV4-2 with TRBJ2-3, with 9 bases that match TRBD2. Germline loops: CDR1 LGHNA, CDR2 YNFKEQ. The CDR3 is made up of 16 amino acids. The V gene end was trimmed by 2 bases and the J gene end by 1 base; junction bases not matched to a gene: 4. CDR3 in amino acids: CASSQIAGVRTDTQYF. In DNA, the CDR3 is TGTGCCAGCAGCCAAATAGCGGGGGTTCGCACAGATACGCAGTATTTT.

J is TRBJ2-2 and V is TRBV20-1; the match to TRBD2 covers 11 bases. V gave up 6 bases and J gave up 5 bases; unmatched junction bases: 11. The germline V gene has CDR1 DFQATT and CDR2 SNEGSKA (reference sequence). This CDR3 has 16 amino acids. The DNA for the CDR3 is TGCAGTGCGATTCCCCTAGCGGGGGGCCGTACCGGGGAGCTGTTTTTT. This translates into CSAIPLAGGRTGELFF.

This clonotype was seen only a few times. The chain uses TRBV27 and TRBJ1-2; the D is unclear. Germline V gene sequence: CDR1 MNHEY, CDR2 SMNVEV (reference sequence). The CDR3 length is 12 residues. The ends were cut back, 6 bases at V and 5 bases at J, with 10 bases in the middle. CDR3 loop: CASSSGGYGYTF. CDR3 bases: TGTGCCAGCAGCTCAGGCGGGTATGGCTACACCTTC.

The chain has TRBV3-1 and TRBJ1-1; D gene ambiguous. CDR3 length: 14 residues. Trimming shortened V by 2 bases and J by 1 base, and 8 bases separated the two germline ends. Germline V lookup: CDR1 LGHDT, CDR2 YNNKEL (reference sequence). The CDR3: CASSQQYTNTEAFF. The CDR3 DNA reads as TGTGCCAGCAGCCAACAATACACGAACACTGAAGCTTTCTTT.

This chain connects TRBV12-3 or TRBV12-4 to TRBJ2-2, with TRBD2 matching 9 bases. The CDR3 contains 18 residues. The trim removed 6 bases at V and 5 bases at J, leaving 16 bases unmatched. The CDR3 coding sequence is TGTGCCAGCAGCCGGACAGTAGCGGGGGCCACGGGAACCGGGGAGCTGTTTTTT. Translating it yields CASSRTVAGATGTGELFF.

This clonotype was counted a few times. The CDR3 nucleotides read TGTGCCACCAGTGACCCCGGGACAGGAAATCAGCCCCAGCATTTT. This encodes CATSDPGTGNQPQHF. The gene calls are TRBV24-1 and TRBJ1-5; TRBD1 matches 8 bases. The CDR3 is 15 amino acids. With V trimmed by 4 bases and J by 4 bases, 5 bases remained unmatched. Looked up from germline, CDR1 is KGHDR and CDR2 is SFDVKD.